This T cell receptor (beta chain) stems from a study of Ad26.COV2.S vaccination and SARS-CoV-2 variants. The method was immunoSEQ multiplex PCR; TCRdb's version includes in-frame clones alone and lacks a portion of them. The table lists almost 400,000 clones, approximately 90% of them singletons, with about 2% in the top ten. Treatment specified: over 15 received Ad26.COV2.S at low or high dose, single or two shots; about 5 received placebo; per-sample allocation not given. Sample collection was performed on day 63 after the first vaccine or placebo injection. The receptor was isolated from a person between 18 and 65 years old who received the Ad26.COV2.S COVID-19 vaccine or a placebo. The sequencing used peripheral blood, collected in a trial of Ad26.COV2.S vaccine versus placebo.

The CDR3 spells CASSTDRTRYEQYF. DNA of the CDR3: TGTGCCAGCAGCACGGACAGGACCCGCTACGAGCAGTACTTC. The V call is TRBV5-5, the J call TRBJ2-7; 7 bases line up with TRBD1. J was trimmed by 3 bases and V by 4 bases; bases with no gene match: 7. Germline-derived CDR1 and CDR2 are SGHKS and YYEKEE (reference sequence). The CDR3 spans 14 residues.